This TCR beta chain was profiled in a study of spatial heterogeneity in lung cancer. Across the study: A consistent excess of beta-chain over alpha-chain sequences was detected. Notes on the study in general: Detection of ubiquitous tumor TCRs in blood was higher at resection than follow-up.

Each TCR cDNA molecule carried a unique molecular identifier. TCRdb used MiXCR to reprocess the 5' RACE reads, holding one entry per CDR3 protein. Of 36,000 or so distinct CDR3 sequences listed, 4% to 6% are singletons. Stated time point: sample taken at primary tumor resection. Whole RNA was taken from tumor, nontumor lung or frozen PBMC; it was then sequenced unsorted. The donors comprised about 69 untreated early-stage non-small cell lung cancer patients. This clonotype appeared many times. Its target is unknown. The CDR3 is 14 residues long. The germline CDR1 and CDR2 sequences are SGHTA and FQGNSA. V was trimmed by 1 base and J by 5 bases, leaving 9 bases between them.

Sequenced here: PBMCs, sampled at surgery. The chain recombines TRBV7-2 with TRBJ2-1; D is unclear. The TCR originated in a female donor with early-stage non-small cell lung cancer. CDR3 sequence reads: CASSLETINNEQFF. The CDR3 DNA reads TGTGCCAGCAGCTTAGAAACGATAAACAATGAGCAGTTCTTC.